The 2 T cell receptor beta chains presented below share a single source sample, sequenced in a study of CDR3 diversity in severe acne. TCRdb redid the calling of the PCR reads with MiXCR, one entry per CDR3 protein. Among over 85,000 distinct CDR3 sequences listed, around 56% were seen once. The sample comprised blood. Receptors were obtained from a male donor with acne.

Comments on this clonotype: This may stem from a read error, because a much larger clone lies one nucleotide away. This chain joins TRBV6-1 and TRBJ2-7; D not certain. This CDR3 comprises 12 residues. CDR1 and CDR2 from the germline V gene are MNHNS and SASEGT. CDR3 DNA sequence: TGTGCCAGCAGTAATAATTTCTACAAGCAGTACTTC. Translated, it gives CASSNNFYKQYF.

The genes are TRBV7-9 and TRBJ2-1; D possibly corresponds to TRBD2 (7 bases). The germline CDR1 and CDR2 sequences are SEHNR and FQNEAQ (reference sequence). Trimming removed 8 bases at V and 10 bases at J, with 30 bases between. The CDR3 is 17 residues long. Here the CDR3 reads CASGIWGGAGEGKEQFF. CDR3 nucleotide sequence: TGTGCCAGCGGGATATGGGGGGGGGCCGGGGAGGGAAAGGAGCAGTTCTTC.